This record concerns one T cell receptor (beta chain) sequence. Its antigen remains unknown. Clones were read by immunoSEQ multiplex PCR, and TCRdb kept only the in-frame ones, dropping some. The table records some 38,000 clones, 76% of them present only once. The data are from a study of PD-1 blockade in classical Hodgkin lymphoma. Broader study findings: Only CD4+ TCR diversity, not CD8+, had risen significantly by C4D1. Those patients who began receiving nivolumab less than 1 year after ASCT had lower diversity, and they were excluded.

Autologous stem cell transplantation was followed by relapse in every patient, and brentuximab vedotin exposure varied. Germline CDR1 reads SGHTA; CDR2 reads FQGNSA. The CDR3 loop spans 14 amino acids. Trimming at V came to 4 bases and at J to 3 bases, leaving 3 bases not matched to a gene. Source: peripheral blood mononuclear cells (PBMCs), taken before the second cycle of nivolumab. The origin of this receptor is a human donor with classical Hodgkin lymphoma. This sequence joins TRBV7-2 and TRBJ1-3; 7 nucleotides match TRBD1. This CDR3 reads CASSSDRVGNTIYF. The CDR3 bases are TGTGCCAGCAGCTCTGACAGGGTTGGAAACACCATATATTTT. Variable domain in full (rest from reference TRBV7-2 and TRBJ1-3): GAGVSQSPSNKVTEKGKDVELRCDPISGHTALYWYRQSLGQGLEFLIYFQGNSAPDKSGLPSDRFSAERTGGSVSTLTIQRTQQEDSAVYLCASSSDRVGNTIYFGEGSWLTVV.